This entry lists 19 T cell receptor beta chains sequenced from one sample in a study of OX40 agonist ivuxolimab in advanced cancers. Generated by immunoSEQ multiplex PCR, the TCRdb table keeps only in-frame clones and is missing some. Among 100,000 to 130,000 clones listed, around 90% were seen once. The sample was CD4+ or CD8+ T cells sorted from blood, taken in a trial of the OX40 agonist ivuxolimab. The receptors originated from an adult with an advanced solid tumor such as melanoma, head and neck, liver or kidney cancer.

CDR3 in amino acids: CASSIPGTEHNEQFF. The CDR3 nucleotides are TGTGCCAGTAGTATACCCGGGACTGAGCACAATGAGCAGTTCTTC. The chain couples TRBV19 to TRBJ2-1; tentatively, D is TRBD2 (6 bases). V was shortened by 2 bases and J by 5 bases, with 13 bases between the two germline ends. Per germline, CDR1 LNHDA and CDR2 SQIVND (reference sequence). CDR3 length equals 15 residues.

The chain carries TRBV13 and TRBJ2-1; 15 bases map to TRBD2. The V and J ends lost 4 bases and 14 bases, in that order; junction bases with no gene match: 9. The CDR3 totals 15 residues. From germline, CDR1 is PRHDT and CDR2 FYEKMQ (reference sequence). CDR3 nucleotides: TGTGCCAGCAGCTCGGGACTAGCGGGAGGAAGTTTTAAGTTCTTC. This translates into CASSSGLAGGSFKFF.

This clone was counted a single time. The chain uses TRBV6-5 and TRBJ2-5; tentatively, D is TRBD1 (6 bases). The J call may be wrong; the DNA end is better matched by TRBJ2-7. Germline loops: CDR1 MNHEY, CDR2 SVGAGI. The CDR3 extends over 15 amino acids. The CDR3 reads CASSPRDMSSYEQYF. CDR3 DNA: TGTGCCAGCAGTCCTCGGGACATGAGCTCCTACGAGCAGTACTTC.

This chain's CDR3 is CAWTTGRVERMNTEAFF. For the CDR3, the DNA is TGTGCCTGGACCACTGGACGGGTAGAAAGGATGAACACTGAAGCTTTCTTT. The chain employs TRBV30 and TRBJ1-1; D is uncertain. The CDR3 has 17 amino acids. Germline loops: CDR1 GTSNPN, CDR2 SVGIG (reference sequence). The ends were cut back, 4 bases at V and 0 bases at J, with 21 bases in the middle.

The CDR3 protein is CASSFQNIQYF. DNA of the CDR3: TGTGCCAGCAGTTTTCAAAACATTCAGTACTTC. The rearrangement uses TRBV28 and TRBJ2-4; D ambiguous. Germline lookup yields CDR1 MDHEN and CDR2 SYDVKM. CDR3 length: 11 amino acids. Trimming shortened V by 3 bases and J by 5 bases, and 2 bases separated the two germline ends. Drawing the rest from reference TRBV28 and TRBJ2-4, the complete variable domain is DVKVTQSSRYLVKRTGEKVFLECVQDMDHENMFWYRQDPGLGLRLIYFSYDVKMKEKGDIPEGYSVSREKKERFSLILESASTNQTSMYLCASSFQNIQYFGAGTRLSVL.

This CDR3 reads CASSSEGPDTQYF. The CDR3 DNA reads as TGTGCCAGCAGTTCAGAAGGTCCGGATACGCAGTATTTT. The chain employs TRBV6-1 and TRBJ2-3; D gene unclear. This CDR3 region has 13 residues. Between the trimmed V and J ends, which lost 5 bases and 6 bases, there was a span of 12 bases. Germline V lookup: CDR1 MNHNS, CDR2 SASEGT.

This clone is a singleton in its sample. The chain uses TRBV6-6 and TRBJ1-2; D is undetermined. V gave up 5 bases and J gave up 2 bases, with 9 bases separating them. Germline V gives CDR1 MNHNY, CDR2 SVGAGI (reference sequence). The CDR3 runs 13 residues. The CDR3 sequence is CASSTTENYGYTF. The CDR3 DNA reads as TGTGCCAGCAGTACGACCGAAAACTATGGCTACACCTTC.

The rearrangement uses TRBV9 and TRBJ2-1; 9 nucleotides align to TRBD1. V lost 4 bases and J lost 3; bases outside the gene matches: 8. In germline, CDR1 is SGDLS, CDR2 YYNGEE. This CDR3 contains 16 residues. This CDR3 is CASSPIPGQGYNEQFF. CDR3 nucleotides: TGTGCCAGCAGCCCCATACCGGGACAGGGCTACAATGAGCAGTTCTTC. Drawing the rest from reference TRBV9 and TRBJ2-1, the complete variable domain is DSGVTQTPKHLITATGQRVTLRCSPRSGDLSVYWYQQSLDQGLQFLIQYYNGEERAKGNILERFSAQQFPDLHSELNLSSLELGDSALYFCASSPIPGQGYNEQFFGPGTRLTVL.

Written as DNA, the CDR3 is TGTGCCAGCAGTTACCCAGCGGGAGGGAGCAATGAGCAGTTCTTC. Its translation: CASSYPAGGSNEQFF. V is TRBV6-6 and J is TRBJ2-1; 10 bases are a match to TRBD2. J gave up 6 bases and V 2 bases, and 4 bases lay outside the gene matches. The CDR3 runs 15 residues. CDR1 is MNHNY, CDR2 SVGAGI, per germline (reference sequence).

The chain is built from TRBV18 and TRBJ2-7; 8 nucleotides agree with TRBD1. CDR3 length equals 15 residues. The V segment lost 3 bases and the J segment 2 bases; nucleotides outside the gene matches: 6. Germline lookup yields CDR1 KGHSH and CDR2 LQKENI. The DNA for the CDR3 is TGTGCCAGCTCACCCAAGACAGGGGTCCCCTACGAGCAGTACTTC. Translation: CASSPKTGVPYEQYF.

The rearrangement links TRBV7-8 to TRBJ2-7; 10 bases agree with TRBD2. The CDR3 is 15 residues long. Germline-derived CDR1 and CDR2 are SGHVS and FQNEAQ. Unmatched junction bases numbered 7, after V lost 5 bases and J lost 3 bases. For the CDR3, the DNA is TGTGCCAGCAGCCCAAGGACTAGCGGATTCTACGAGCAGTACTTC. Residues: CASSPRTSGFYEQYF.

The DNA for the CDR3 is TGTGCCAGCTCTCCTTGGACAGGGCCTGGAAACACCATATATTTT. Its protein is CASSPWTGPGNTIYF. V is TRBV18 and J is TRBJ1-3, with 8 bases identical to TRBD1. CDR3 length equals 15 residues. Germline CDR1 reads KGHSH; CDR2 reads LQKENI. V shed 6 bases, J shed 2 bases, and the junction held 6 bases outside the gene matches.

This chain joins TRBV6-5 and TRBJ2-1; D not resolved. Germline V CDR1 and CDR2: MNHEY, SVGAGI. The V and J ends lost 3 bases and 1 base respectively, with 7 bases between them. This CDR3 is 14 amino acids long. CDR3 region: CASSYSPSYNEQFF. Here the CDR3 DNA reads TGTGCCAGCAGTTATAGCCCTTCCTACAATGAGCAGTTCTTC.

This chain uses TRBV6-1 with TRBJ1-1, with 7 bases matching TRBD1. V lost 5 bases to trimming and J lost 1 base; unmatched junction nucleotides: 4. The germline V gene has CDR1 MNHNS and CDR2 SASEGT. CDR3 length equals 14 residues. CDR3 sequence reads: CASSMDRWNTEAFF. In nucleotides, the CDR3 is TGTGCCAGCAGTATGGACAGGTGGAACACTGAAGCTTTCTTT.

The V gene is TRBV10-3, the J gene TRBJ1-5; TRBD1 matches 7 bases. In germline, CDR1 is ENHRY, CDR2 SYGVKD. After removal of 0 bases from V and 0 bases from J, the junction contained 5 bases not matched to a gene. The CDR3 contains 17 residues. CDR3: CAISESQGDHSNQPQHF. Written as DNA, the CDR3 is TGTGCCATCAGTGAGTCCCAGGGGGATCATAGCAATCAGCCCCAGCATTTT.

Many counts were recorded for this clone. The chain links TRBV5-1 to TRBJ1-5; no clear D. Trimming left V 5 bases short and J 9 bases short, with 3 bases between. This CDR3 is built from 9 residues. Germline V CDR1 and CDR2: SGHRS, YFSETQ. For the CDR3, the DNA is TGCGCCAGCAGTGTGCCCCAGCATTTT. Protein sequence: CASSVPQHF.

J is TRBJ2-7 and V is TRBV2; 9 nucleotides match TRBD2. Losses at the gene ends were 6 bases for V and 1 base for J; bases not matched to a gene: 4. Germline CDR1 is SNHLY and CDR2 is FYNNEI. The CDR3 runs to 14 residues. The CDR3 here is CASRLAGLSYEQYF. In nucleotides, the CDR3 is TGTGCCAGCAGGCTAGCGGGGCTTTCCTACGAGCAGTACTTC. The full variable domain, in which reference TRBV2 and TRBJ2-7 provide the parts outside the CDR3, is EPEVTQTPSHQVTQMGQEVILRCVPISNHLYFYWYRQILGQKVEFLVSFYNNEISEKSEIFDDQFSVERPDGSNFTLKIRSTKLEDSAMYFCASRLAGLSYEQYFGPGTRLTVT.

The chain carries TRBV19 and TRBJ1-2; a possible D gene is TRBD1 (5 bases). Germline V CDR1 and CDR2: LNHDA, SQIVND (reference sequence). The CDR3 totals 14 residues. V was trimmed by 7 bases and J by 1 base, leaving 13 bases between them. DNA of the CDR3: TGTGCCAGTACCCCAACGACAGTTAACTATGGCTACACCTTC. Protein: CASTPTTVNYGYTF.

The genes are TRBV6-6 and TRBJ1-1, with D hard to call. Germline loops: CDR1 MNHNY, CDR2 SVGAGI (reference sequence). V shed 7 bases and J shed 1 base, with 16 bases lying between them. The CDR3 has 15 residues. The CDR3 sequence: CASTDGQVENTEAFF. The CDR3 DNA sequence: TGTGCCAGCACGGATGGGCAGGTCGAGAACACTGAAGCTTTCTTT.